Below, one T cell receptor beta chain is given with its context. Its target is not known. Researchers used the Oncomine TCR Beta short-read assay to sequence DNA from cultured CD4+ T cells. From the PCR reads, TCRdb called clonotypes with MiXCR, one entry per CDR3 protein. Among about 7,100 distinct CDR3 sequences listed, around 70% were seen once. Treatment denoted: approximately 9-day PBMC culture with coronavirus spike peptide pools or control peptides (ViraFEST assay). The sample comes from a study of vaccination and CD4 T cells after COVID-19. Study overall: At a median 72 days (range 14 to 241) after dose two, post-vaccine samples were obtained. Overlapping spike peptides from SARS-CoV-2, HCoV-NL63, HCoV-OC43 and HCoV-229E served to stimulate the cells.

Study findings and constraints: SARS-CoV-2-reactive clonotype medians increased from roughly 19 to 38, not significantly.

Germline loops: CDR1 MNHEY, CDR2 SVGEGT. The CDR3 is 13 amino acids. Trimming shortened V by 7 bases and J by 4 bases, and 13 bases separated the two germline ends. The sequenced sample consisted of CD4+ T cells from blood, cultured in vitro. The gene calls are TRBV6-2 or TRBV6-3 and TRBJ1-1; weak D call: TRBD1 (5 bases). This receptor was obtained from a human donor who had recovered from COVID-19. The CDR3 loop is CASTHGGRTEAFF. The CDR3 nucleotides are TGTGCCAGCACCCACGGGGGTCGCACTGAAGCTTTCTTT.